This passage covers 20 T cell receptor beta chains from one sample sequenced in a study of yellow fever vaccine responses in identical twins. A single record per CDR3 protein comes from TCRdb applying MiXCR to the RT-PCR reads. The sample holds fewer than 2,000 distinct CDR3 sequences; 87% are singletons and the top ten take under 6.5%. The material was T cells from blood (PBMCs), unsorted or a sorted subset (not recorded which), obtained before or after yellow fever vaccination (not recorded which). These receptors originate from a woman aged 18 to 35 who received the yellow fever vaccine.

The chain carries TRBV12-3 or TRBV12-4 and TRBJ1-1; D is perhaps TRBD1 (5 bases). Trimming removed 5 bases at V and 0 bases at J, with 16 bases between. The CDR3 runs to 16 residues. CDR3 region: CASSGWKARVNTEAFF. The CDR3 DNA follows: TGTGCCAGCAGTGGGTGGAAGGCCAGGGTGAACACTGAAGCTTTCTTT.

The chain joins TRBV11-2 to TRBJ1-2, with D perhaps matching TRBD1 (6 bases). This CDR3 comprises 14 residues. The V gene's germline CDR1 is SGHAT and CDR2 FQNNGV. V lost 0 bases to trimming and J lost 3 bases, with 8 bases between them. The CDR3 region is CASSLEQGDYGYTF. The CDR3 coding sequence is TGTGCCAGCAGCTTAGAACAGGGTGACTATGGCTACACCTTC.

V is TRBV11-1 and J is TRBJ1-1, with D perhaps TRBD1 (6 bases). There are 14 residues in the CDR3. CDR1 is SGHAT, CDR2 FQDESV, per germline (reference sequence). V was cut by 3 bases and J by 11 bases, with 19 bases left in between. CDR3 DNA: TGTGCCAGCAGCTTCCGGGGCCAGGGGACCCGGGCTTTCTTT. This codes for CASSFRGQGTRAFF.

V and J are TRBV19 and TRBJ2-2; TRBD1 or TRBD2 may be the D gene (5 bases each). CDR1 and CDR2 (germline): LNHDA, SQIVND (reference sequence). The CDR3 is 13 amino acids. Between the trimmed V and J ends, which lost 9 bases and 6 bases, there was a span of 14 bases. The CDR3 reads CASRDGFAGELFF. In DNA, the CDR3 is TGTGCCAGCAGGGACGGTTTCGCCGGGGAGCTGTTTTTT.

The CDR3 region is CASSQAYGVYEQYF. The DNA of the CDR3 is TGTGCCAGCAGCCAAGCATACGGGGTCTACGAGCAGTACTTC. This chain uses TRBV3-1 with TRBJ2-7; a weak D match, TRBD2 (5 bases). This CDR3 has 14 residues. V shed 1 base and J shed 3 bases, with 10 bases lying between them. Germline CDR1 reads LGHDT; CDR2 reads YNNKEL (reference sequence).

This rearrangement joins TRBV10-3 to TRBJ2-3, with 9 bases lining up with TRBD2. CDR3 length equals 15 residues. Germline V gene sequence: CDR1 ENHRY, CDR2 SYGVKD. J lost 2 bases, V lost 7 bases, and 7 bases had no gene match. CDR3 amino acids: CAINVAGALTDTQYF. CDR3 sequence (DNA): TGTGCCATCAATGTAGCGGGGGCCCTCACAGATACGCAGTATTTT.

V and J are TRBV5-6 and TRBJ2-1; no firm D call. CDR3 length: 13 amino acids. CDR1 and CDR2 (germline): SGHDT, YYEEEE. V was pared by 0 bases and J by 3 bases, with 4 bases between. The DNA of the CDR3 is TGTGCCAGCAGCTTGGACAACTACAATGAGCAGTTCTTC. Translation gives CASSLDNYNEQFF.

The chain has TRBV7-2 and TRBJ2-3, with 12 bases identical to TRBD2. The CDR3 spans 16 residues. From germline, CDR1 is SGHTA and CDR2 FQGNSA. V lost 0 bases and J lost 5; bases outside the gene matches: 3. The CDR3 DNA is TGTGCCAGCAGCTTAGCGCTGGGACTAGCGGGAGATACGCAGTATTTT. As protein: CASSLALGLAGDTQYF.

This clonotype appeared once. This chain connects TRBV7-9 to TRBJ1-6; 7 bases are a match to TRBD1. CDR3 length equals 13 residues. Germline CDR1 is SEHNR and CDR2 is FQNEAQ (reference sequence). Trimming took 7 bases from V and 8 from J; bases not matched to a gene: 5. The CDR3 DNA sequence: TGTGCCAGCACCGTCCAGGGGGATTCACCCCTCCACTTT. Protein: CASTVQGDSPLHF.

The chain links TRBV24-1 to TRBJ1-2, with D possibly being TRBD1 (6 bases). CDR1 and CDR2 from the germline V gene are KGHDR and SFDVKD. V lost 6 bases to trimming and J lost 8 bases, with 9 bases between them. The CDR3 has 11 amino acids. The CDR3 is CATSPGVGYTF. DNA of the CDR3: TGTGCCACCAGTCCAGGGGTCGGCTACACCTTC.

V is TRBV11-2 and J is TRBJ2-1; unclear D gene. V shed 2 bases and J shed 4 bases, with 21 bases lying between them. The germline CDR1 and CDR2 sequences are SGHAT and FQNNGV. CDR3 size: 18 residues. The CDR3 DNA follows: TGTGCCAGCAGCTTATATCTAGGTCTAACCCCCCTTTACAATGAGCAGTTCTTC. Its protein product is CASSLYLGLTPLYNEQFF. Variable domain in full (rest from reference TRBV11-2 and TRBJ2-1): EAGVAQSPRYKIIEKRQSVAFWCNPISGHATLYWYQQILGQGPKLLIQFQNNGVVDDSQLPKDRFSAERLKGVDSTLKIQPAKLEDSAVYLCASSLYLGLTPLYNEQFFGPGTRLTVL.

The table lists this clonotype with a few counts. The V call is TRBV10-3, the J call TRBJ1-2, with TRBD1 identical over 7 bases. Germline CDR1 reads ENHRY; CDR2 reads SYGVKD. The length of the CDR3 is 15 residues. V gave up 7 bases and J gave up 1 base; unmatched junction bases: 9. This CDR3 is CAIKTGTELNYGYTF. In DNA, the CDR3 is TGTGCCATCAAAACAGGGACAGAGCTTAACTATGGCTACACCTTC.

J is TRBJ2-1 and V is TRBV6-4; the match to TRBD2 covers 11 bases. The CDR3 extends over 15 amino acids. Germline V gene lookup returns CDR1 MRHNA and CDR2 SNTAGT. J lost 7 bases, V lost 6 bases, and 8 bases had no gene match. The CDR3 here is CASSAGSGGANEQFF. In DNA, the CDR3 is TGTGCCAGCAGCGCTGGTAGCGGGGGGGCGAATGAGCAGTTCTTC.

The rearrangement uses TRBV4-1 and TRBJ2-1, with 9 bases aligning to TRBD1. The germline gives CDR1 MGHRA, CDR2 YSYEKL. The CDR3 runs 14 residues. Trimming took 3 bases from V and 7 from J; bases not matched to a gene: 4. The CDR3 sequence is CASSHAGTGNEQFF. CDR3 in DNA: TGCGCCAGCAGCCATGCCGGGACAGGGAATGAGCAGTTCTTC.

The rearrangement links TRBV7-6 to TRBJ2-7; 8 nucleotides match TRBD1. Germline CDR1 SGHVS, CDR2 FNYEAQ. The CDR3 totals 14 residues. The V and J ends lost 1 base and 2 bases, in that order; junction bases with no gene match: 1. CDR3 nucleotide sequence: TGTGCCAGCAGCTTAGGACAGGGGACCTACGAGCAGTACTTC. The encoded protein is CASSLGQGTYEQYF.

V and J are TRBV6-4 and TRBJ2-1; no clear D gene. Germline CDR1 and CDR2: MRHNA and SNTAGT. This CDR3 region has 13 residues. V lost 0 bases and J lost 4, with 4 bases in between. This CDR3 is CASSDSAYNEQFF. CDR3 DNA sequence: TGTGCCAGCAGTGACTCGGCGTACAATGAGCAGTTCTTC.

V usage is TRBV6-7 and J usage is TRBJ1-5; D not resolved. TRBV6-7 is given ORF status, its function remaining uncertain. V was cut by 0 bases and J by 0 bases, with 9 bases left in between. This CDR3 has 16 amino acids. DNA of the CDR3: TGTGCCAGCAGTTACTCTTCCCAGGTTAGCAATCAGCCCCAGCATTTT. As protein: CASSYSSQVSNQPQHF.

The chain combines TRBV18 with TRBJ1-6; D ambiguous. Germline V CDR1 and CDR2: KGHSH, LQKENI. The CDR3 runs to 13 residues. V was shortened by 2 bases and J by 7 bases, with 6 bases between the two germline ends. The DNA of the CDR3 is TGTGCCAGCTCACCAGGTCCAAATTCACCCCTCCACTTT. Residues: CASSPGPNSPLHF.

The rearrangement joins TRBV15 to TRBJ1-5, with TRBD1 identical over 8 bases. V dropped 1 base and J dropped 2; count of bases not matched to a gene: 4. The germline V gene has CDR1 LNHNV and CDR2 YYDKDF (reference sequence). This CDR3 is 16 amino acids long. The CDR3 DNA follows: TGTGCCACCAGCAGAGGCTCGACAGGGGGCAATCAGCCCCAGCATTTT. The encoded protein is CATSRGSTGGNQPQHF.

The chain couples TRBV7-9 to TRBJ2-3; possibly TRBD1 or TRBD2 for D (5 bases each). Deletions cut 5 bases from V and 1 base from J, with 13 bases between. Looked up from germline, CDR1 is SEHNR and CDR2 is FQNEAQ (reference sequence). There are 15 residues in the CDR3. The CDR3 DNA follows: TGTGCCAGCAGCCCTGACAGAGGGGGCACAGATACGCAGTATTTT. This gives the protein CASSPDRGGTDTQYF.